What follows are 26 T cell receptor beta chains derived from one specimen sequenced in a study of cytomegalovirus exposure and HLA in healthy donors. The PCR had 60 Vbeta and 13 Jbeta primers. The method was immunoSEQ multiplex PCR; TCRdb's version includes in-frame clones alone and lacks a portion of them. The table shows over 100,000 clones, with around 77% occurring only once. The source material was PBMCs. Receptor source: a male donor in good health and CMV-seropositive.

The chain carries TRBV28 and TRBJ1-3; unclear D gene. Germline V gene lookup returns CDR1 MDHEN and CDR2 SYDVKM. This CDR3 has 13 amino acids. Trimming took 5 bases from V and 2 from J, leaving 7 bases between them. CDR3 coding DNA: TGTGCCAGCAGTCGACAAACTGGAAACACCATATATTTT. Protein: CASSRQTGNTIYF. The complete variable domain, with remaining parts taken from reference TRBV28 and TRBJ1-3, reads DVKVTQSSRYLVKRTGEKVFLECVQDMDHENMFWYRQDPGLGLRLIYFSYDVKMKEKGDIPEGYSVSREKKERFSLILESASTNQTSMYLCASSRQTGNTIYFGEGSWLTVV.

The rearrangement joins TRBV27 to TRBJ1-1; TRBD1 might be the D (5 bases). This CDR3 has 14 residues. Trimming pared 1 base from V and 2 bases from J, leaving 8 bases between. CDR1 and CDR2 (germline): MNHEY, SMNVEV (reference sequence). CDR3 in amino acids: CASSLLGGNTEAFF. The CDR3 region has the DNA TGTGCCAGCAGTTTATTGGGGGGAAACACTGAAGCTTTCTTT.

Of note for this clone: Germline and junction disagree at one end, which may indicate a read error. This chain connects TRBV7-4 to TRBJ2-4; the D gene is possibly TRBD2 (7 bases). The CDR3 length is 15 residues. Germline loops: CDR1 SGHVT, CDR2 SQSDAQ. CDR3 sequence reads: CASSYLGGAKNSQYF. As DNA, the CDR3 is TGTGCCAGCAGCTATTTAGGGGGGGCCAAAAACAGTCAGTACTTC.

The chain carries TRBV5-6 and TRBJ2-2, with D perhaps matching TRBD1 (6 bases). V was cut by 2 bases and J by 0 bases, with 11 bases left in between. The CDR3 is made up of 16 amino acids. The germline V gene encodes CDR1 SGHDT and CDR2 YYEEEE. The CDR3 DNA sequence: TGTGCCAGCAGCTTAGTACAGGGAGCGAACACCGGGGAGCTGTTTTTT. Translated, it gives CASSLVQGANTGELFF.

The table lists this clone with a count of one. The chain uses TRBV5-4 and TRBJ2-2; D is possibly TRBD2 (7 bases). Germline V gene lookup returns CDR1 SGHNT and CDR2 YYREEE (reference sequence). This CDR3 region has 17 residues. V was cut by 4 bases and J by 0 bases, with 16 bases left in between. The CDR3 sequence is CASSPEGGGANTGELFF. CDR3 nucleotide sequence: TGTGCCAGCAGCCCCGAGGGGGGGGGCGCGAACACCGGGGAGCTGTTTTTT.

Here the CDR3 DNA reads TGTGCCAGTAGTCTCAGGACTAGCGGGGGCCGAAACACAGATACGCAGTATTTT. It yields the protein CASSLRTSGGRNTDTQYF. V usage is TRBV19 and J usage is TRBJ2-3; 13 nucleotides line up with TRBD2. Germline lookup yields CDR1 LNHDA and CDR2 SQIVND (reference sequence). The J segment lost 2 bases and the V segment lost 5 bases, leaving 10 bases of the junction unmatched. This CDR3 region has 18 residues.

The chain links TRBV7-9 to TRBJ1-5; 8 bases agree with TRBD1. In germline, CDR1 is SEHNR, CDR2 FQNEAQ (reference sequence). The V segment lost 5 bases and the J segment 2 bases; nucleotides outside the gene matches: 11. The CDR3 runs to 17 residues. The chain's CDR3 is CASSPRTGHRGNQPQHF. CDR3 in DNA: TGTGCCAGCAGCCCCCGGACAGGGCACAGGGGCAATCAGCCCCAGCATTTT. The full variable domain, completed using reference TRBV7-9 and TRBJ1-5, is DTGVSQNPRHKITKRGQNVTFRCDPISEHNRLYWYRQTLGQGPEFLTYFQNEAQLEKSRLLSDRFSAERPKGSFSTLEIQRTEQGDSAMYLCASSPRTGHRGNQPQHFGDGTRLSIL.

This clone was detected a few times. Relative to the germline gene, one junction end is altered; a read error may explain this. The chain joins TRBV7-2 to TRBJ1-2; D might be TRBD1 (6 bases). CDR1 SGHTA and CDR2 FQGNSA come from the germline V gene. This CDR3 has 13 amino acids. The CDR3 region is CASSLDRVAGFTF. In DNA, the CDR3 is TGTGCCAGCAGCTTAGACAGGGTCGCTGGCTTCACCTTC. Supplemented by reference TRBV7-2 and TRBJ1-2, the full variable domain reads GAGVSQSPSNKVTEKGKDVELRCDPISGHTALYWYRQSLGQGLEFLIYFQGNSAPDKSGLPSDRFSAERTGGSVSTLTIQRTQQEDSAVYLCASSLDRVAGFTFGSGTRLTVV.

This rearrangement joins TRBV27 to TRBJ1-1; weak D call: TRBD1 (5 bases). The CDR3 has 15 amino acids. The V end lost 6 bases, the J end lost 5 bases, and 19 bases lay between the germline ends. CDR1 is MNHEY, CDR2 SMNVEV, per germline (reference sequence). This CDR3 is CASSLGQGWGTEAFF. The CDR3 DNA follows: TGTGCCAGCAGCCTAGGTCAGGGATGGGGTACTGAAGCTTTCTTT.

This chain links TRBV9 with TRBJ2-3; no clear D. Germline V gene data show CDR1 as SGDLS and CDR2 as YYNGEE. This CDR3 is 15 amino acids long. The V gene lost 0 bases and the J gene lost 0 bases, with 8 bases spanning the gap. CDR3 amino acids: CASSVGALSTDTQYF. Written as DNA, the CDR3 is TGTGCCAGCAGCGTAGGCGCCTTGAGCACAGATACGCAGTATTTT.

This rearrangement joins TRBV9 to TRBJ2-7; no clear D gene. CDR1 and CDR2 from the germline V gene are SGDLS and YYNGEE. This CDR3 is built from 15 residues. V dropped 3 bases and J dropped 4 bases, with 17 bases sitting between them. The CDR3 sequence: CASSASPGALYEQYF. The CDR3 coding sequence is TGTGCCAGCAGCGCTTCCCCCGGTGCCCTTTACGAGCAGTACTTC.

V usage is TRBV5-1 and J usage is TRBJ2-3, with 10 bases identical to TRBD2. Germline CDR1 and CDR2: SGHRS and YFSETQ. With 0 bases clipped from V and 3 bases from J, the junction kept 7 bases outside the gene matches. The length of the CDR3 is 17 residues. The CDR3: CASSLVGLAANTDTQYF. In nucleotides, the CDR3 is TGCGCCAGCAGCTTGGTAGGACTAGCGGCCAATACAGATACGCAGTATTTT.

This clone has a single count. The chain joins TRBV7-9 to TRBJ2-1; TRBD1 is a possible D gene (5 bases). Trimming pared 5 bases from V and 4 bases from J, leaving 9 bases between. Germline CDR1 is SEHNR and CDR2 is FQNEAQ (reference sequence). CDR3 length: 13 amino acids. DNA of the CDR3: TGTGCCAGCAGCCCAGGGTCTTACAATGAGCAGTTCTTC. Amino acid sequence: CASSPGSYNEQFF.

The chain links TRBV6-1 to TRBJ2-1, with D maybe TRBD2 (7 bases). Deletions cut 0 bases from V and 4 bases from J, with 16 bases between. This CDR3 is built from 17 residues. Germline values: CDR1 MNHNS, CDR2 SASEGT. CDR3 DNA sequence: TGTGCCAGCAGTGAAGCGCGAGGGGGAGGGATATACAATGAGCAGTTCTTC. It yields the protein CASSEARGGGIYNEQFF.

Here the CDR3 reads CASRQSNQPQHF. CDR3 DNA sequence: TGCGCCAGCAGACAGTCCAATCAGCCCCAGCATTTT. The rearrangement links TRBV5-1 to TRBJ1-5, with D unresolved. Trimming took 5 bases from V and 3 from J, leaving 6 bases between them. Germline V gene sequence: CDR1 SGHRS, CDR2 YFSETQ. The CDR3 contains 12 residues.

V usage is TRBV5-1 and J usage is TRBJ2-2; 12 nucleotides agree with TRBD2. This CDR3 contains 15 residues. Looked up from germline, CDR1 is SGHRS and CDR2 is YFSETQ. V was clipped by 4 bases and J by 4 bases; unmatched bases: 2. The CDR3 coding sequence is TGCGCCAGCAGCCGGACTAGCGGGACCACCGGGGAGCTGTTTTTT. Its protein is CASSRTSGTTGELFF.

This clone was seen a few times. This chain links TRBV5-4 with TRBJ2-7; D gene uncertain. Germline CDR1 and CDR2: SGHNT and YYREEE (reference sequence). V was clipped by 5 bases and J by 2 bases, with 11 bases between them. The CDR3 has 13 amino acids. The CDR3 sequence: CASSQDAAYEQYF. CDR3 nucleotide sequence: TGTGCCAGCAGTCAAGACGCGGCCTACGAGCAGTACTTC.

The chain is built from TRBV7-9 and TRBJ1-2, with D possibly matching TRBD1 (6 bases). Germline values: CDR1 SEHNR, CDR2 FQNEAQ (reference sequence). The CDR3 contains 16 residues. Trimming shortened V by 4 bases and J by 5 bases, and 20 bases separated the two germline ends. This CDR3 reads CASSSQGGLPLYGYTF. The CDR3 nucleotides read TGTGCCAGCAGCTCTCAAGGGGGACTACCACTTTATGGCTACACCTTC.

The chain couples TRBV10-3 to TRBJ1-6; D gene ambiguous. Germline V gene data show CDR1 as ENHRY and CDR2 as SYGVKD. The CDR3 loop spans 15 amino acids. Trimming removed 4 bases from V and 8 bases from J, with 15 bases in between. The CDR3 bases are TGTGCCATCAGTGCGTTGGAGGACGGATATTCACCCCTCCACTTT. The encoded protein is CAISALEDGYSPLHF.

The V and J genes are TRBV13 and TRBJ1-1; D is unresolved. CDR1 is PRHDT and CDR2 is FYEKMQ in the germline V gene (reference sequence). The CDR3 is 13 residues long. V lost 6 bases to trimming and J lost 5 bases, with 13 bases between them. CDR3 DNA sequence: TGTGCCAGCAGACGCCTCGGCGGGACTGAAGCTTTCTTT. Translated: CASRRLGGTEAFF. Filled out from reference TRBV13 and TRBJ1-1, the complete variable domain reads AAGVIQSPRHLIKEKRETATLKCYPIPRHDTVYWYQQGPGQDPQFLISFYEKMQSDKGSIPDRFSAQQFSDYHSELNMSSLELGDSALYFCASRRLGGTEAFFGQGTRLTVV.

J is TRBJ2-7 and V is TRBV11-2; D is possibly TRBD1 (6 bases). Germline CDR1 and CDR2: SGHAT and FQNNGV. The CDR3 sequence is 16 residues long. Between the trimmed V and J ends, which lost 0 bases and 6 bases, there was a span of 18 bases. CDR3 sequence: CASSLDLLGARGEQYF. CDR3 DNA sequence: TGTGCCAGCAGCTTAGATCTATTGGGGGCCAGGGGCGAGCAGTACTTC.

The chain uses TRBV5-4 and TRBJ1-1; D might be TRBD1 (5 bases). Germline V gene lookup returns CDR1 SGHNT and CDR2 YYREEE (reference sequence). This CDR3 comprises 12 residues. Trimming cost V 9 bases and J 6 bases, with 15 bases left between them. The CDR3 is CAISWGGAEAFF. The CDR3, as DNA: TGTGCCATCTCCTGGGGGGGAGCTGAAGCTTTCTTT.

In DNA form, the CDR3 reads TGTGCCAGCAGCCCCCGGACTAGCGGGGAGCAGTACTTC. Protein product: CASSPRTSGEQYF. The J gene is TRBJ2-7, the V gene TRBV7-9; 11 bases are shared with TRBD2. Unmatched junction bases numbered 4, after V lost 5 bases and J lost 7 bases. The CDR3 covers 13 residues. Germline V gives CDR1 SEHNR, CDR2 FQNEAQ (reference sequence). The full variable domain, with the rest looked up from reference TRBV7-9 and TRBJ2-7, is DTGVSQNPRHKITKRGQNVTFRCDPISEHNRLYWYRQTLGQGPEFLTYFQNEAQLEKSRLLSDRFSAERPKGSFSTLEIQRTEQGDSAMYLCASSPRTSGEQYFGPGTRLTVT.

The chain has TRBV19 and TRBJ1-1, with a weak D call TRBD1 (6 bases). The CDR3 is 15 amino acids. Germline loops: CDR1 LNHDA, CDR2 SQIVND (reference sequence). V shed 6 bases and J shed 0 bases, with 14 bases lying between them. CDR3 DNA sequence: TGTGCCAGTAGAAGGGGGGGTCATATGAACACTGAAGCTTTCTTT. Its protein is CASRRGGHMNTEAFF.

The chain has TRBV5-1 and TRBJ2-5; TRBD1 matches at 10 bases. This CDR3 spans 15 amino acids. CDR1 is SGHRS, CDR2 YFSETQ, per germline. The J segment lost 5 bases and the V segment lost 7 bases, leaving 11 bases of the junction unmatched. CDR3 DNA: TGCGCCAGCTCGGCCGGACAGGGGGTTTGGGAGACCCAGTACTTC. Amino acids: CASSAGQGVWETQYF.

This chain joins TRBV27 and TRBJ1-6; D gene uncertain. With 7 bases removed from V and 5 bases from J, the gap between germline ends came to 15 bases. The CDR3 consists of 15 residues. The germline V gene has CDR1 MNHEY and CDR2 SMNVEV (reference sequence). The CDR3 loop is CASTSGGANNSPLHF. In DNA form, the CDR3 reads TGTGCCAGCACCTCGGGAGGTGCCAATAATTCACCCCTCCACTTT.